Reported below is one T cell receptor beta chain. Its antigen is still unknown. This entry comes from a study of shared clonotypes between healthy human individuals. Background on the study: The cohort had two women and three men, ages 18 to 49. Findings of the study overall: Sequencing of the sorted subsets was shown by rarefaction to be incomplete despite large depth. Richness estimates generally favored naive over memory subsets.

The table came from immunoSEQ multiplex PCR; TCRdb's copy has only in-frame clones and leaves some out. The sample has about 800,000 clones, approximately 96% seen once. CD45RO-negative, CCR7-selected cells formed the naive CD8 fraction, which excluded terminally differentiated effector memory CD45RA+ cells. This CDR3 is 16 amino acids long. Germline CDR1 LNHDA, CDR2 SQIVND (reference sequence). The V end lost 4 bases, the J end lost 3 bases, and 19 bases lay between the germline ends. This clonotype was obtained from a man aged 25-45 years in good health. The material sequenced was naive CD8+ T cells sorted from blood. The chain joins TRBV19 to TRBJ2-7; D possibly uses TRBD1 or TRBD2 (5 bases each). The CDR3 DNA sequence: TGTGCCAGTAGTACGGAAGCAGGGCTGAGGGGCTACGAGCAGTACTTC. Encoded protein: CASSTEAGLRGYEQYF.